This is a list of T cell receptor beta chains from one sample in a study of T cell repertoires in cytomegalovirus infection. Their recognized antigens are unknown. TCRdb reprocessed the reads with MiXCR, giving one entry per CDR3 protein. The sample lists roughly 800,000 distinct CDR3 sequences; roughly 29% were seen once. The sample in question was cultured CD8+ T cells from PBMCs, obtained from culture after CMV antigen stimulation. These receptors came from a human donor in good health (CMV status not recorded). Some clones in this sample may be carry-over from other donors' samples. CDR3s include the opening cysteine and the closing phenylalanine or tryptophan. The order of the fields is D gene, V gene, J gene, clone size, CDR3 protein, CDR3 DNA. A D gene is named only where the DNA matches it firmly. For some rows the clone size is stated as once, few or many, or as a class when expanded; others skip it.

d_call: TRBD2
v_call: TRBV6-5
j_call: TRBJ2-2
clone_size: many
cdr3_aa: CASSYSAVSGGPTGELFF
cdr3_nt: TGTGCCAGCAGTTACTCGGCCGTTAGCGGGGGACCGACCGGGGAGCTGTTTTTT

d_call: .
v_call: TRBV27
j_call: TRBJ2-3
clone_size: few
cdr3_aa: CASRGPLRGLDTQYF
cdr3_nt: TGTGCCAGCAGGGGCCCCTTAAGGGGTTTAGATACGCAGTATTTT

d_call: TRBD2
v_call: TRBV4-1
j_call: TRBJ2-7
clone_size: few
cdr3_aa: CASSQTARGSWEQYF
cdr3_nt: TGCGCCAGCAGCCAAACAGCGCGGGGGTCTTGGGAGCAGTACTTC

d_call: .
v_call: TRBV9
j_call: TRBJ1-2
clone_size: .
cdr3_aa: CASSVARTDGYTF
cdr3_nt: TGTGCCAGCAGCGTAGCGAGAACTGATGGCTACACCTTC

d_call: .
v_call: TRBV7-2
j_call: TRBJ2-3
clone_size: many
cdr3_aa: CASSLEGVTQYF
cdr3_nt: TGTGCCAGCAGCTTAGAGGGAGTGACGCAGTATTTT

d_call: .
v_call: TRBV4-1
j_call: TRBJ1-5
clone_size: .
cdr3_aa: CASSQDPNQPQHF
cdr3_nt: TGCGCCAGCAGCCAAGATCCCAATCAGCCCCAGCATTTT

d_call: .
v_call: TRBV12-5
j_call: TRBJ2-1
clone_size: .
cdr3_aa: CASGLVGGLKGQFF
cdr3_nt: TGTGCTAGTGGTTTGGTAGGGGGGCTAAAGGGGCAGTTCTTC

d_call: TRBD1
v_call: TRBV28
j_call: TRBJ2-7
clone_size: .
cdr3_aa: CASSLDFLRDRGSYEQYF
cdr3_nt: TGTGCCAGCAGTTTAGATTTCCTCCGGGACAGGGGATCCTACGAGCAGTACTTC

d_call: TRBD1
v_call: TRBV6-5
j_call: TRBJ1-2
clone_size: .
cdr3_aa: CASTDRESPGYTF
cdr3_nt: TGTGCCAGCACCGACAGGGAGAGTCCTGGCTACACCTTC

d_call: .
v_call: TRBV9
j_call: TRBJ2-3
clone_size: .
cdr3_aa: CASSVVGKRADTQYF
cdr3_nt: TGTGCCAGCAGCGTAGTGGGAAAAAGGGCAGATACGCAGTATTTT

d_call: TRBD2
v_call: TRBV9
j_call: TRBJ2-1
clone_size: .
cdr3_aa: CASSSSPDGGDGNEQFF
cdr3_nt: TGTGCCAGCAGCTCATCCCCTGACGGGGGGGACGGCAATGAGCAGTTCTTC

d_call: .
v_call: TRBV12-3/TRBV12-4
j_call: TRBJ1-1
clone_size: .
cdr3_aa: CASSAGPPEAFF
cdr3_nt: TGTGCCAGCAGTGCGGGTCCCCCAGAAGCTTTCTTT

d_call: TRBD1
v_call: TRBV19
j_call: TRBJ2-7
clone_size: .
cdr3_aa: CASSWSGGWYEQYF
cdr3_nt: TGTGCCAGTAGTTGGTCAGGGGGCTGGTACGAGCAGTACTTC

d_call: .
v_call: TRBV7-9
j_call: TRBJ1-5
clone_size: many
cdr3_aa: CASRHSNQPQHF
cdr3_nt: TGTGCCAGCCGACACTCTAATCAGCCCCAGCATTTT

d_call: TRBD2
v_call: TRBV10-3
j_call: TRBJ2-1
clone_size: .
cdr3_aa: CAISLAGGPYNEQFF
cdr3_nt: TGTGCCATCAGTCTAGCGGGGGGGCCCTACAATGAGCAGTTCTTC

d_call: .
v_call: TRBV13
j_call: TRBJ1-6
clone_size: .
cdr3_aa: CASRQWTSKGSPLHF
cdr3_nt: TGTGCCAGCAGACAGTGGACCAGTAAGGGTTCACCCCTCCACTTT

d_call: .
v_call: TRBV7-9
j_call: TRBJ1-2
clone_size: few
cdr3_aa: CASSLGVVKGYTF
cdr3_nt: TGTGCCAGCAGCTTAGGGGTGGTCAAGGGCTACACCTTC

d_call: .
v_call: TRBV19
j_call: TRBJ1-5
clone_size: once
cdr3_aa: CASSIYVPSNQLQHF
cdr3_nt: TGTGCCAGTAGTATATACGTACCTAGCAATCAGCTCCAGCATTTT

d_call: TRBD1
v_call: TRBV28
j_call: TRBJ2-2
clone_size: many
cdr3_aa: CASSPQTGRMKTGELFF
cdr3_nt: TGTGCCAGCAGTCCTCAGACAGGGCGGATGAAAACCGGGGAGCTGTTTTTT

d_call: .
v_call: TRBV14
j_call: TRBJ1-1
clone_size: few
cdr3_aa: CASSAGTYTEAFF
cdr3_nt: TGTGCCAGCAGCGCTGGGACATACACTGAAGCTTTCTTT

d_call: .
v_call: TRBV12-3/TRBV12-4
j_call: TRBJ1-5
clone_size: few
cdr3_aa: CASSFASPNQPQHF
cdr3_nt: TGTGCCAGCAGTTTTGCGAGCCCGAATCAGCCCCAGCATTTT

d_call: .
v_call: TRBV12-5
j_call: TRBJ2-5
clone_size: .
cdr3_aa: CASGFSTDGDQETQYF
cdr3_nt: TGTGCTAGTGGTTTCTCAACGGACGGAGACCAAGAGACCCAGTACTTC

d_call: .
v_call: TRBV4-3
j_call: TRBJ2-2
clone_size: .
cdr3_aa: CASSQDRGLNTGELFF
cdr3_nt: TGCGCCAGCAGCCAAGATCGGGGCCTGAACACCGGGGAGCTGTTTTTT

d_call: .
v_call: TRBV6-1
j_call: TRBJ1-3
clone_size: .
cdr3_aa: CASSERTERRTIYF
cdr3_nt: TGTGCCAGCAGTGAAAGGACAGAGCGGCGTACCATATATTTT

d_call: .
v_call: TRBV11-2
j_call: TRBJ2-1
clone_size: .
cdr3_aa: CASSRGRVFRNEQFF
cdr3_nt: TGTGCCAGCAGCCGAGGTCGTGTCTTTCGCAATGAGCAGTTCTTC

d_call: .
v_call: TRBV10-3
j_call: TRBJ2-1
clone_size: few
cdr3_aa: CAIGAINEQFF
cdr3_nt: TGTGCCATCGGGGCTATTAATGAGCAGTTCTTC

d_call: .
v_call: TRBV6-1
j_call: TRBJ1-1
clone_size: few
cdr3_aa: CASSEGRWGNTEAFF
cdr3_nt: TGTGCCAGCAGTGAAGGACGGTGGGGGAACACTGAAGCTTTCTTT

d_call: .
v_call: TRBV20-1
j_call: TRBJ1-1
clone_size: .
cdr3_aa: CSVHSTEAFF
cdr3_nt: TGCAGTGTTCACAGCACTGAAGCTTTCTTT

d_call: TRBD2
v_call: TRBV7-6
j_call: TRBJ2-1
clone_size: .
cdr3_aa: CASSPRTSSYNEQFF
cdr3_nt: TGTGCTAGCAGCCCAAGGACTAGCTCCTACAATGAGCAGTTCTTC

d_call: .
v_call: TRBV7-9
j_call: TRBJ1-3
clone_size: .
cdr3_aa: CASSLDVQAGPNSGNTIYF
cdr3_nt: TGTGCCAGCAGCTTAGACGTGCAGGCCGGCCCTAACTCTGGAAACACCATATATTTT

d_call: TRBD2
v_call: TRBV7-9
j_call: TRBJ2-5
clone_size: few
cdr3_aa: CASSPSKRGAEETQYF
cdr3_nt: TGTGCCAGCAGCCCAAGTAAGCGGGGGGCTGAAGAGACCCAGTACTTC

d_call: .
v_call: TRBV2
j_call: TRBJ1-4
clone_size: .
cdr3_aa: CASGVRREKLFF
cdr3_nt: TGTGCCAGCGGAGTGCGTCGGGAAAAACTGTTTTTT

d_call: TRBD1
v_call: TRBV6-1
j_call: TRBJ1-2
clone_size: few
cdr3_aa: CASSETRTGGYGYTF
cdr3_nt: TGTGCCAGCAGTGAAACGCGGACAGGGGGATATGGCTACACCTTC

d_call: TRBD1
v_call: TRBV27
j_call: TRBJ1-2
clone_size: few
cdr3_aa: CASSWTGSLYGYTF
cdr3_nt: TGTGCCAGCAGTTGGACAGGGTCCCTCTATGGCTACACCTTC

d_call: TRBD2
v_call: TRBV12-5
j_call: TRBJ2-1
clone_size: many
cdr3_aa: CASGFTSGGINEQFF
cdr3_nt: TGTGCTAGTGGTTTTACTAGCGGGGGAATCAATGAGCAGTTCTTC

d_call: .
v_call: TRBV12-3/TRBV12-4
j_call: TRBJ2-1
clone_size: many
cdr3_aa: CASSLGRIGQFF
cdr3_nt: TGTGCCAGCAGTTTAGGTCGAATCGGGCAGTTCTTC

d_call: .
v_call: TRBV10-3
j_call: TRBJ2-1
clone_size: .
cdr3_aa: CAISDRVWDNEQFF
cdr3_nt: TGTGCCATCAGTGACAGGGTTTGGGACAATGAGCAGTTCTTC

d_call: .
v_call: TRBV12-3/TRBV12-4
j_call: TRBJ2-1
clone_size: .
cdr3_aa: CASRGPSGQKLYNEQFF
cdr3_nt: TGTGCCAGCAGAGGTCCGTCGGGGCAAAAACTCTACAATGAGCAGTTCTTC

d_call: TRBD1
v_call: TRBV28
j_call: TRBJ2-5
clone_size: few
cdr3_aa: CASSPRDSRLSQYF
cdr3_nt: TGTGCCAGCAGCCCCCGGGACAGCCGACTTTCCCAGTACTTC

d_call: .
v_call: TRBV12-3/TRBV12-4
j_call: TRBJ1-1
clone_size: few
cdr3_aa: CASSFSREAFF
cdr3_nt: TGTGCCAGCAGTTTTTCTCGCGAAGCTTTCTTT

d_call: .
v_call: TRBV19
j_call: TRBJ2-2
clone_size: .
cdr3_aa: CASTLGGAGTGELFF
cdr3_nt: TGTGCCAGTACTCTCGGGGGCGCCGGCACCGGGGAGCTGTTTTTT

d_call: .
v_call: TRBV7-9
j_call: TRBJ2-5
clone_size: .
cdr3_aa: CASSLVVDGKTQYF
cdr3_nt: TGTGCCAGCAGCTTAGTGGTGGACGGGAAGACCCAGTACTTC

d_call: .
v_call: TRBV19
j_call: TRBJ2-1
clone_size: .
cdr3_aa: CASSVLGVTLDNEQFF
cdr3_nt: TGTGCCAGTAGTGTTCTTGGGGTGACTTTGGACAATGAGCAGTTCTTC

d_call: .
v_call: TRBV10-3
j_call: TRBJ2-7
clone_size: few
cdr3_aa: CAISDQAGIYEQYF
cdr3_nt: TGTGCCATCAGTGACCAGGCAGGGATCTACGAGCAGTACTTC

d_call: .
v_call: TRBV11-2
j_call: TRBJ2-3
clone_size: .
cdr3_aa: CASSLGSRPSTDTQYF
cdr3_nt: TGTGCCAGCAGCTTAGGGAGCCGACCCTCCACAGATACGCAGTATTTT

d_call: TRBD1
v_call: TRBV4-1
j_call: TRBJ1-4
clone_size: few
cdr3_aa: CASSQGQGLPNEKLFF
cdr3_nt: TGCGCCAGCAGCCAAGGACAGGGGCTCCCGAATGAAAAACTGTTTTTT

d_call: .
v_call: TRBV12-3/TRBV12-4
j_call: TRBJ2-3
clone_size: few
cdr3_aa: CASSVTVTDTQYF
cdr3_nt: TGTGCCAGCAGCGTGACAGTCACAGATACGCAGTATTTT

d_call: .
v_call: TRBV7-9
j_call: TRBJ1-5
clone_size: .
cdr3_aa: CASSSNTDTFPNQPQHF
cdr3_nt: TGTGCCAGCAGCTCAAACACTGACACCTTCCCGAATCAGCCCCAGCATTTT

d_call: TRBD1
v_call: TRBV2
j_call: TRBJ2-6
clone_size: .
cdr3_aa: CASFYPGQGAHGANVLTF
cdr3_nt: TGTGCCAGTTTCTATCCGGGACAGGGGGCGCATGGGGCCAACGTCCTGACTTTC

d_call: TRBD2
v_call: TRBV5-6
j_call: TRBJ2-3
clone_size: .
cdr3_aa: CASSKGLAGGPSTDTQYF
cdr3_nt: TGTGCCAGCAGCAAGGGACTAGCGGGGGGGCCTAGCACAGATACGCAGTATTTT